This T cell receptor beta chain stems from a study of T cells in localized non-small cell lung cancer. Findings and limits, study-wide: Detection in adjacent lung was observed for a median around 50 of the top 100 tumor clones. Adjacent uninvolved lung had the highest clonality, suggesting focused antigen responses.

Points on this clone: Its antigen is as yet unknown.

The CDR3 has 18 amino acids. Germline V gives CDR1 SGHNT, CDR2 YYREEE (reference sequence). The V and J ends lost 4 bases and 1 base, in that order; junction bases with no gene match: 16. Profiling relied on immunoSEQ multiplex PCR, and the TCRdb table lists in-frame clones only, not all of them. The sample consists of about 91,000 clones, roughly 86% of them appearing once. Sequencing was performed on peripheral blood, taken before any cancer treatment. This chain links TRBV5-4 with TRBJ1-2; the match to TRBD1 covers 7 bases. The receptor was derived from a man aged 40 to 75 with stage I squamous cell lung carcinoma. Here the CDR3 reads CASSGGGGLRGLNYGYTF. CDR3 bases: TGTGCCAGCAGCGGCGGCGGGGGGTTAAGGGGGCTTAACTATGGCTACACCTTC.